The rows below give T cell receptor beta chains drawn from one sample of a study of T cells after yellow fever vaccination. TCRdb re-analysed the 5' RACE reads in MiXCR, keeping a single row per CDR3 protein. The sample records under 350,000 distinct CDR3 sequences, over 4% being singletons. The sample was PBMCs, taken 5 days after the yellow fever booster vaccination. The receptor set was obtained from a man aged 18-30 years who received the YFV17D yellow fever vaccine. The conserved cysteine and the conserved F or W are not part of the CDR3 here.

v_gene: TRBV19; j_gene: TRBJ2-2; CDR3aa: ASRDPGLTGELF
v_gene: TRBV3-1; j_gene: TRBJ2-2; CDR3aa: ASSQGQGQSVGTGELF
v_gene: TRBV6-1; j_gene: TRBJ2-1; CDR3aa: ASSGRGVNEQF
v_gene: TRBV7-2; j_gene: TRBJ1-6; CDR3aa: ASRPTGGNSPLH
v_gene: TRBV10-2; j_gene: TRBJ2-5; CDR3aa: ASSEAAGTRQETQY
v_gene: TRBV10-3; j_gene: TRBJ1-2; CDR3aa: AIHASTGGHYGYT
v_gene: TRBV7-2; j_gene: TRBJ2-5; CDR3aa: ASSLVAGGGPETQY
v_gene: TRBV24-1; j_gene: TRBJ1-2; CDR3aa: ATSDPGDYGYT
v_gene: TRBV19; j_gene: TRBJ1-5; CDR3aa: ASSMARGTLNQPQH
v_gene: TRBV4-2; j_gene: TRBJ2-5; CDR3aa: ASSQEWQNRGPQETQY
v_gene: TRBV4-1; j_gene: TRBJ2-2; CDR3aa: ASSQITSGGPGTGELF
v_gene: TRBV5-4; j_gene: TRBJ1-2; CDR3aa: ASSLGQASYT
v_gene: TRBV7-2; j_gene: TRBJ2-3; CDR3aa: ASSPTGGADTQY
v_gene: TRBV7-6; j_gene: TRBJ2-1; CDR3aa: ASSPDRTVNNEQF
v_gene: TRBV19; j_gene: TRBJ1-5; CDR3aa: ASSMVGQDNQPQH
v_gene: TRBV28; j_gene: TRBJ1-5; CDR3aa: ASSALPRGVQPQH
v_gene: TRBV27; j_gene: TRBJ1-5; CDR3aa: ASMASGTGRRPQH
v_gene: TRBV12-3/TRBV12-4; j_gene: TRBJ1-1; CDR3aa: ASSLRITEAF
v_gene: TRBV4-2; j_gene: TRBJ2-5; CDR3aa: ASSRPGDKETQY
v_gene: TRBV7-2; j_gene: TRBJ1-1; CDR3aa: ASGQGPRTEAF
v_gene: TRBV15; j_gene: TRBJ1-3; CDR3aa: ATKSGAVNTIY
v_gene: TRBV4-3; j_gene: TRBJ2-5; CDR3aa: ASSQELRAGGQETQY
v_gene: TRBV7-2; j_gene: TRBJ1-3; CDR3aa: ASSPLASSGNTIY
v_gene: TRBV27; j_gene: TRBJ1-6; CDR3aa: ASSSYRNSPLH
v_gene: TRBV28; j_gene: TRBJ2-6; CDR3aa: ASSFVPSGANVLT
v_gene: TRBV4-1; j_gene: TRBJ2-7; CDR3aa: ASSQEGARVQY
v_gene: TRBV18; j_gene: TRBJ2-1; CDR3aa: ASSLRGTGGSYNEQF
v_gene: TRBV11-1; j_gene: TRBJ1-1; CDR3aa: ASSFPGQGTEAF
v_gene: TRBV7-2; j_gene: TRBJ2-3; CDR3aa: ASSSGYTRTDTQY
v_gene: TRBV28; j_gene: TRBJ2-7; CDR3aa: ASSSPGGSQAYEQY
v_gene: TRBV19; j_gene: TRBJ2-1; CDR3aa: ASSIPGDSDEQF
v_gene: TRBV12-3/TRBV12-4; j_gene: TRBJ2-3; CDR3aa: ASGRPGGGTDTQY
v_gene: TRBV9; j_gene: TRBJ2-1; CDR3aa: ASSPPTGLLYNEQF